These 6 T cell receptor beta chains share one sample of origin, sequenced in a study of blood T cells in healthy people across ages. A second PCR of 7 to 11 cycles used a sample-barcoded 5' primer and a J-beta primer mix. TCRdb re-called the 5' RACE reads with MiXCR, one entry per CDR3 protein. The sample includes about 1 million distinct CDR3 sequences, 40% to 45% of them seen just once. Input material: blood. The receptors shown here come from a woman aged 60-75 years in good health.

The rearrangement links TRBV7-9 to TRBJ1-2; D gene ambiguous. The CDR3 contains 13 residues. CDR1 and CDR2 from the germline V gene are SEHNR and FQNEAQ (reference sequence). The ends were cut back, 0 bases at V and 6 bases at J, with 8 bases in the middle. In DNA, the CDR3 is TGTGCCAGCAGCTTAGCTAATCCACATGGCTACACCTTC. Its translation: CASSLANPHGYTF.

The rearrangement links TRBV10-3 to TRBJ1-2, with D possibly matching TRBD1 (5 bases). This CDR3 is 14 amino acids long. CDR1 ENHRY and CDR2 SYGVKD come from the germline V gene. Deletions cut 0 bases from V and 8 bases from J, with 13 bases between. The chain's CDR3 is CAISESGDYYGYTF. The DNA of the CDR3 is TGTGCCATCAGTGAGTCAGGGGATTATTACGGCTACACCTTC.

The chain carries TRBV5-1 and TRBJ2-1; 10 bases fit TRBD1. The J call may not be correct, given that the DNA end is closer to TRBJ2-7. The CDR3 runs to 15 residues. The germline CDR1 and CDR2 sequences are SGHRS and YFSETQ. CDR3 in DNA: TGCGCCAGCAGCTCAGCGGGACAGGGGAACAATGAGCAGTACTTC. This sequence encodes CASSSAGQGNNEQYF.

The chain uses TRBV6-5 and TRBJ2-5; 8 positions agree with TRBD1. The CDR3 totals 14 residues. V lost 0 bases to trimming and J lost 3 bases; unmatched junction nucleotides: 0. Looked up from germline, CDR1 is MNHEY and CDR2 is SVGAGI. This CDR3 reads CASSYSDREETQYF. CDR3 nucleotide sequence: TGTGCCAGCAGTTACTCGGACAGGGAAGAGACCCAGTACTTC.

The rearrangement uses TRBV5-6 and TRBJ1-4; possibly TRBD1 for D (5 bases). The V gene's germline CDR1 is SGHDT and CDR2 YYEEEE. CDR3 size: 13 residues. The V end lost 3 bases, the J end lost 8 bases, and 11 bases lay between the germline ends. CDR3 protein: CASSWGDSEKLFF. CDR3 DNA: TGTGCCAGCAGCTGGGGGGACTCCGAAAAACTGTTTTTT.

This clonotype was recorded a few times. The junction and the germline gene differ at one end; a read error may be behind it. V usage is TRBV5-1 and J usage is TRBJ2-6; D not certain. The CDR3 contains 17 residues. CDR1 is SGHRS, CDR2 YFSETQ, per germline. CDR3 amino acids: CASRLELTVSGANVLTF. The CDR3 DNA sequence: TGCGCCAGCAGGTTGGAATTGACGGTGTCTGGGGCCAACGTCCTGACTTTC.